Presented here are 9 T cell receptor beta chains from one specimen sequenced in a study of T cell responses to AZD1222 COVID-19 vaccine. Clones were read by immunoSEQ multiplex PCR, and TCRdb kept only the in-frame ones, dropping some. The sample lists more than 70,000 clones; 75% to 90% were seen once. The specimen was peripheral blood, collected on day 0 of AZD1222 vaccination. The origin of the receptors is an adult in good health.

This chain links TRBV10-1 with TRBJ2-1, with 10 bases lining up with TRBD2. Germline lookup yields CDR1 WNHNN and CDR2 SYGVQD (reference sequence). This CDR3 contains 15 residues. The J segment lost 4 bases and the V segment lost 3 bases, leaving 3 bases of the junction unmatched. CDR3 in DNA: TGCGCCAGCAGTGAAGCGGGAGGGCCGTACAATGAGCAGTTCTTC. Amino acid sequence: CASSEAGGPYNEQFF.

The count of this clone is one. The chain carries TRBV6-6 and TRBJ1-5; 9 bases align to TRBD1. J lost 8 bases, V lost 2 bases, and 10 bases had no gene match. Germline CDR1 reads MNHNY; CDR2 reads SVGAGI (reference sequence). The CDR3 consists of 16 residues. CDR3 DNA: TGTGCCAGCAGTTACACGCTCGGGACAGGGTACAAGCCCCAGCATTTT. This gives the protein CASSYTLGTGYKPQHF.

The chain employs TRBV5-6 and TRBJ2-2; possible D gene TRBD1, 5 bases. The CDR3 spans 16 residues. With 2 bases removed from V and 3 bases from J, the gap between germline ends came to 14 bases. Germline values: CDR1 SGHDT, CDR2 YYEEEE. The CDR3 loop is CASSLTGEYYTGELFF. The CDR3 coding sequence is TGTGCCAGCAGCTTAACAGGAGAATACTACACCGGGGAGCTGTTTTTT.

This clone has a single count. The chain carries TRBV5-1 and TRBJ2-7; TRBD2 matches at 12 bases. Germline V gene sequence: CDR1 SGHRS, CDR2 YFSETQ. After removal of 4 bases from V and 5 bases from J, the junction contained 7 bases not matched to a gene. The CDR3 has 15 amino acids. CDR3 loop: CASSLTSGRWDEQYF. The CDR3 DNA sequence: TGCGCCAGCAGCCTCACTAGCGGGAGGTGGGACGAGCAGTACTTC.

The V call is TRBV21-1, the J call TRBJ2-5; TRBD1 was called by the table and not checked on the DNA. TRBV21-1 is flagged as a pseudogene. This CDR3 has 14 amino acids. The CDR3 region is CASISGQVRETQYF. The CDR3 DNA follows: TGTGCCAGCATTTCCGGACAGGTGAGGGAGACCCAGTACTTC.

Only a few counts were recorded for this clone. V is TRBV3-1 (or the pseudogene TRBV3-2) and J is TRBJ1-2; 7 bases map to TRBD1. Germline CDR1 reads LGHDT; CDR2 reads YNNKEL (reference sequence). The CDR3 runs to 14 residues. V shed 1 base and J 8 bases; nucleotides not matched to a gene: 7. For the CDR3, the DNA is TGTGCCAGCAGCCAAGTAGAGGGGGCAAGCGGCTACACCTTC. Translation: CASSQVEGASGYTF.

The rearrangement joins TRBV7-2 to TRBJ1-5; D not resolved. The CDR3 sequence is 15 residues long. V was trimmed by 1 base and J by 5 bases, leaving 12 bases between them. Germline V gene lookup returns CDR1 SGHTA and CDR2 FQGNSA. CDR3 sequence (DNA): TGTGCCAGCAGCTTAGAGGTAGGATCCTATCAGCCCCAGCATTTT. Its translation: CASSLEVGSYQPQHF.

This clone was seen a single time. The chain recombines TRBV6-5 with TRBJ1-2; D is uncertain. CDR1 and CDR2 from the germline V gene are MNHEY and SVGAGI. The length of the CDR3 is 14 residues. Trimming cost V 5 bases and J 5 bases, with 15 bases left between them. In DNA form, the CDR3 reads TGTGCCAGCAGTCCGGGTCTTGTTGGGTATGGCTACACCTTC. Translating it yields CASSPGLVGYGYTF.

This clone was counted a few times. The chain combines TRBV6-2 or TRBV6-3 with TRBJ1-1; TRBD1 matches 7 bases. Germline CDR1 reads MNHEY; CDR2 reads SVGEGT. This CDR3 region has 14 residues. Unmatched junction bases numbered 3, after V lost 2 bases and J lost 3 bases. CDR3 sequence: CASSYKGADTEAFF. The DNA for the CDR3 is TGTGCCAGCAGTTACAAGGGGGCCGACACTGAAGCTTTCTTT.